This is a list of T cell receptor beta chains from one sample in a study of PD-1 blockade in classical Hodgkin lymphoma. Repertoires were generated with immunoSEQ multiplex PCR, while TCRdb's copy carries only in-frame clones and drops some. The sample has about 13,000 clones, roughly 75% seen once. Sequencing used peripheral blood mononuclear cells (PBMCs), obtained at baseline. The origin of the receptors is a human donor with classical Hodgkin lymphoma. CDR3s include the opening cysteine and the closing phenylalanine or tryptophan. D genes are given only for firm matches. Clone size is shown for a subset of rows, as once, few, many or a class of expanded clone.

cdr3_nt cdr3_aa j_call d_call v_call clone_size
TGTGCCAGCACGGACTTTAGCAATCAGCCCCAGCATTTT CASTDFSNQPQHF TRBJ1-5 - TRBV2 -
TGCAGTCACAACCCCGGGACTAGCACAGATACGCAGTATTTT CSHNPGTSTDTQYF TRBJ2-3 - TRBV29-1 once
TGTGCCAGTAGTATTGGGGGGACAGGGGGCGATGAAGGCTACACCTTC CASSIGGTGGDEGYTF TRBJ1-2 TRBD1 TRBV19 -
TGTGCCAGCTCACCAGAGGGGGGTCAAGAGACCCAGTACTTC CASSPEGGQETQYF TRBJ2-5 - TRBV18 -
TGCGCCAGCAGCTTGGCGGGCGGGAGGGGAGATACGCAGTATTTT CASSLAGGRGDTQYF TRBJ2-3 TRBD2 TRBV5-1 -
TGTGCTAGTGGTTTGGTACTAGGGGGGATAGCCGGTCGGTCCTACAATGAGCAGTTCTTC CASGLVLGGIAGRSYNEQFF TRBJ2-1 - TRBV12-5 -
TGTGCCTGGAGTGCCAATCACAATGAGCAGTTCTTC CAWSANHNEQFF TRBJ2-1 - TRBV30 -
TGCGCCAGCAGCCAAGATCCTGGGGTCAAGAGACTTGAAGCTTTCTTT CASSQDPGVKRLEAFF TRBJ1-1 - TRBV4-1 -
TGTGCCAGCTCACCACCGGTTCTTGTTGACAGCTCCTACGAGCAGTACTTC CASSPPVLVDSSYEQYF TRBJ2-7 - TRBV18 -
TGTGCCAGCAGCTTTACCTCCCTCTGGCAGTACTTC CASSFTSLWQYF TRBJ2-7 - TRBV7-9 few
TGTGCCAGCTTAAGCCCTAGGGAGGGCGCAGATACGCAGTATTTT CASLSPREGADTQYF TRBJ2-3 TRBD2 TRBV6-5 -
TGTGCCAGCAGCTCACGACTCGGGGATTTTGGGACGGATACGCAGTATTTT CASSSRLGDFGTDTQYF TRBJ2-3 - TRBV9 -
TGCGCCAGCAGCTTGGAGAAGGGTAGCGGGAGGGCCAAATTAGGAAATGAGCAGTTCTTC CASSLEKGSGRAKLGNEQFF TRBJ2-1 TRBD2 TRBV5-1 -
TGTGCCAGCAGTGAAGGGACAGGGCACACAGATACGCAGTATTTT CASSEGTGHTDTQYF TRBJ2-3 TRBD1 TRBV6-1 -
TGTGCCAGCAGTGGTAGCGGCTCCTACGAGCAGTACTTC CASSGSGSYEQYF TRBJ2-7 - TRBV2 -
TGTGCCAGCAGTGACCGGGGGCGGTGGGAGACCCAGTACTTC CASSDRGRWETQYF TRBJ2-5 - TRBV6-1 -
TGTGCCAGTGGAGGGAGACTTGACAATGAGCAGTTCTTC CASGGRLDNEQFF TRBJ2-1 - TRBV25-1 -
TGTGCCACCAGCAGCTACAGGGGCCCGGAGACCCAGTACTTC CATSSYRGPETQYF TRBJ2-5 TRBD1 TRBV15 -
TGCGCCAGCAGCCACTCAATGAACAGGGTGTCCACAGATACGCAGTATTTT CASSHSMNRVSTDTQYF TRBJ2-3 - TRBV4-1 -
TGTGCCAGTACTAGGGCCTACGGAACTGAAGCTTTCTTT CASTRAYGTEAFF TRBJ1-1 - TRBV19 -
TGTGCCAGCAGCTCGGACAGGGATCGCACCTTC CASSSDRDRTF TRBJ1-2 TRBD1 TRBV7-9 -
TGTGCCAGCAGCTTACCTGGGGACGGCTACACCTTC CASSLPGDGYTF TRBJ1-2 - TRBV5-4 -
TGTGCCAGCAGCCCAGACACAGATACGCAGTATTTT CASSPDTDTQYF TRBJ2-3 - TRBV7-8 few
TGTGCCAGCAGCAGGGGGGCACTATACGAGCAGTACTTC CASSRGALYEQYF TRBJ2-7 - TRBV27 few
TGCGCCAGCAGCTTGGGGCGGGAAGTCTCCTACGAGCAGTACTTC CASSLGREVSYEQYF TRBJ2-7 - TRBV5-1 few
TGTGCCAGCAGTGAGCTAGCGGGAACCGCAGATGAAATCCAAGAGACCCAGTACTTC CASSELAGTADEIQETQYF TRBJ2-5 TRBD2 TRBV2 -
TGCGCCAGCAGCCAAGAACGGAGCGGGTCCCCCTACGAGCAGTACTTC CASSQERSGSPYEQYF TRBJ2-7 - TRBV4-3 -
TGTGCCAGCAGCTTAGCAGGAAACACCATATATTTT CASSLAGNTIYF TRBJ1-3 - TRBV7-2 -
TGTGCCAGTAGTATTCAGGGGCGGTCTGGCACAGATACGCAGTATTTT CASSIQGRSGTDTQYF TRBJ2-3 - TRBV19 -
TGTGCCAGCAGGCTACAGGGCGGGAGCAATCAGCCCCAGCATTTT CASRLQGGSNQPQHF TRBJ1-5 - TRBV2 -
TGTGCCAGCAGCCCTAGCGGAAGCACAGATACGCAGTATTTT CASSPSGSTDTQYF TRBJ2-3 TRBD2 TRBV7-2 once
TGTGCCAGCAGCCAAGTGGAGATTCTTACAACTAATGAAAAACTGTTTTTT CASSQVEILTTNEKLFF TRBJ1-4 - TRBV14 -
TGTGCCAGCAGCGTCGGAAACACCATATATTTT CASSVGNTIYF TRBJ1-3 - TRBV7-2 -
TGCGCCAGCAGCCAAGATCCCAGTGGGACAGCCAACGGACGAGAGCAGTTCTTC CASSQDPSGTANGREQFF TRBJ2-1 TRBD1 TRBV4-1 -
TGTGCCAGTAGTATCGAACCCGGGAGGACAGATACGCAGTATTTT CASSIEPGRTDTQYF TRBJ2-3 TRBD2 TRBV19 -
TGTGCCAGCAGAGCGGGACAGGGAACGAACACTGAAGCTTTCTTT CASRAGQGTNTEAFF TRBJ1-1 TRBD1 TRBV2 -
TGTGCCAGCAGTTTCACCGGAGGCTATGGCTACACCTTC CASSFTGGYGYTF TRBJ1-2 - TRBV28 -
TGCGCCAGCAGTGCAGGAGGAAACGGCAATGAGCAGTTCTTC CASSAGGNGNEQFF TRBJ2-1 - TRBV10-1 -
TGTGCCAGCAGTTACCGGACAGGCACAGATACGCAGTATTTT CASSYRTGTDTQYF TRBJ2-3 - TRBV6-5 once
TGCGCCAGCAGCCCGTACCGGACCCAAGAGACCCAGTACTTC CASSPYRTQETQYF TRBJ2-5 - TRBV5-1 -
TGTGCCAGTAGTATCGCGCCGATTGGGCCAGAGTCCCTTTACTATGGCTACACCTTC CASSIAPIGPESLYYGYTF TRBJ1-2 - TRBV19 -
TGTGCCAGCAGTGACGAGGGGGCTGGGGCCAACGTCCTGACTTTC CASSDEGAGANVLTF TRBJ2-6 - TRBV6-1 few
TGTGCCAGCAGCTTCCGCTATGAGCAGTTCTTC CASSFRYEQFF TRBJ2-1 - TRBV11-3 -
TGTGCCAGTAGCCGACAGGGGGTGACTGGAAACACCATATATTTT CASSRQGVTGNTIYF TRBJ1-3 TRBD1 TRBV19 -
TGTGCCAGTAGCGGGCTAGCGGTGTACAATGAGCAGTTCTTC CASSGLAVYNEQFF TRBJ2-1 TRBD2 TRBV19 -
TGCGCCAGCAGCCAAGAGGGACCATCCAGTGAGCAGTTCTTC CASSQEGPSSEQFF TRBJ2-1 - TRBV4-3 -